A single sample is the source of the 27 T cell receptor beta chains below, sequenced in a study of blood T cell repertoires in COVID-19. Assay used: immunoSEQ multiplex PCR; TCRdb lists only in-frame clones, some missing. The profile shows about 90,000 clones, 70% to 85% of them singletons. Material for sequencing was peripheral blood. These receptors were taken from a man between 65 and 79 years old with acute or convalescent COVID-19.

This chain uses TRBV4-1 with TRBJ1-5; no reliable D call. The ends were cut back, 1 base at V and 5 bases at J, with 15 bases in the middle. CDR1 is MGHRA and CDR2 is YSYEKL in the germline V gene. CDR3 length: 16 amino acids. CDR3 bases: TGCGCCAGCAGCCAAGGCGACTCAATCCGCGATCAGCCCCAGCATTTT. Translation gives CASSQGDSIRDQPQHF.

This clone was picked up one time. The V call is TRBV5-6, the J call TRBJ2-7; D is unclear. CDR1 and CDR2 (germline): SGHDT, YYEEEE. Trimming pared 3 bases from V and 3 bases from J, leaving 13 bases between. There are 14 residues in the CDR3. In nucleotides, the CDR3 is TGTGCCAGCAGCTACCGACGGGTGGTCTACGAGCAGTACGTC. Translation gives CASSYRRVVYEQYV.

This chain connects TRBV30 to TRBJ2-3, with D tentatively TRBD2 (6 bases). Germline V gene data show CDR1 as GTSNPN and CDR2 as SVGIG (reference sequence). The CDR3 runs to 16 residues. V dropped 2 bases and J dropped 4 bases, with 19 bases sitting between them. Here the CDR3 DNA reads TGTGCCTGGAGTAAAAGGGGACCCTCGGGGGCAGATACGCAGTATTTT. Protein: CAWSKRGPSGADTQYF.

The chain couples TRBV27 to TRBJ1-2, with 7 nucleotides matching TRBD1. The ends lost 4 bases at V and 1 base at J; junction bases unmatched: 18. The CDR3 spans 19 residues. Germline assignment: CDR1 MNHEY and CDR2 SMNVEV (reference sequence). Here the CDR3 DNA reads TGTGCCAGCAGTTACGGCCCGAGGACAGGTCCTTACATTAACTATGGCTACACCTTC. As protein: CASSYGPRTGPYINYGYTF.

This clone was counted only a few times. This chain links TRBV5-8 with TRBJ1-6, with a possible D match to TRBD1 (5 bases). Germline loops: CDR1 SGHTS, CDR2 YDEGEE. This CDR3 is 13 amino acids long. Between the trimmed V and J ends, which lost 2 bases and 10 bases, there was a span of 10 bases. CDR3 nucleotides: TGTGCCAGCAGCTTAAAGGGGAAATCACCCCTCCACTTT. It encodes CASSLKGKSPLHF. Full variable domain (remainder filled in from reference TRBV5-8 and TRBJ1-6): EAGVTQSPTHLIKTRGQQATLRCSPISGHTSVYWYQQALGLGLQFLLWYDEGEERNRGNFPPRFSGRQFPNYSSELNVNALELEDSALYLCASSLKGKSPLHFGNGTRLTVT.

J is TRBJ2-2 and V is TRBV7-3; TRBD1 aligns across 9 bases. Germline V lookup: CDR1 SGHTA, CDR2 FQGTGA. The CDR3 consists of 16 residues. V lost 5 bases, J lost 3 bases, and 7 bases stayed unmatched. The CDR3 is CASSTSGTGYTGELFF. DNA for the CDR3: TGTGCCAGCAGCACATCCGGGACAGGGTACACCGGGGAGCTGTTTTTT.

The rearrangement joins TRBV7-8 to TRBJ2-3; maybe TRBD2 (5 bases). The germline V gene has CDR1 SGHVS and CDR2 FQNEAQ. Deletions cut 1 base from V and 8 bases from J, with 7 bases between. This CDR3 region has 12 residues. As DNA, the CDR3 is TGTGCCAGCAGCTTAGGGCTAGCTACGCAGTATTTT. Residues: CASSLGLATQYF.

The chain is built from TRBV28 and TRBJ2-2; no reliable D call. Germline CDR1 and CDR2: MDHEN and SYDVKM. The length of the CDR3 is 12 residues. Trimming shortened V by 5 bases and J by 13 bases, and 14 bases separated the two germline ends. CDR3 amino acids: CASSRTAAGLFF. DNA for the CDR3: TGTGCCAGCAGTCGTACGGCGGCCGGGCTGTTTTTT.

This sequence joins TRBV9 and TRBJ2-2; TRBD1 agrees at 9 bases. The CDR3 contains 16 residues. Germline CDR1 SGDLS, CDR2 YYNGEE. V shed 1 base, J shed 6 bases, and the junction held 7 bases outside the gene matches. The CDR3: CASSVHPGQGSGELFF. The CDR3 bases are TGTGCCAGCAGCGTACATCCTGGACAGGGGTCCGGGGAGCTGTTTTTT. Variable domain in full (rest from reference TRBV9 and TRBJ2-2): DSGVTQTPKHLITATGQRVTLRCSPRSGDLSVYWYQQSLDQGLQFLIQYYNGEERAKGNILERFSAQQFPDLHSELNLSSLELGDSALYFCASSVHPGQGSGELFFGEGSRLTVL.

This chain links TRBV4-2 with TRBJ1-1; no firm D call. V was clipped by 6 bases and J by 1 base, with 9 bases between them. Germline CDR1 is LGHNA and CDR2 is YNFKEQ. This CDR3 spans 13 amino acids. In nucleotides, the CDR3 is TGTGCCAGCAGTCTCACAAAGAACACTGAAGCTTTCTTT. This codes for CASSLTKNTEAFF.

V usage is TRBV5-1 and J usage is TRBJ1-2; tentative D call: TRBD1 (5 bases). The V gene's germline CDR1 is SGHRS and CDR2 YFSETQ. The CDR3 length is 15 residues. Trimming cost V 1 base and J 3 bases, with 13 bases left between them. The CDR3 loop is CASSLRGPLDYGYTF. CDR3 bases: TGCGCCAGCAGCTTGAGGGGTCCATTGGACTATGGCTACACCTTC.

This clone was picked up many times. This chain links TRBV28 with TRBJ2-7; 13 bases are shared with TRBD2. V dropped 6 bases and J dropped 3; count of bases not matched to a gene: 2. Germline CDR1 MDHEN, CDR2 SYDVKM. The CDR3 is made up of 14 amino acids. CDR3 bases: TGTGCCAGCAGAGGACTAGCGGGAGACTACGAGCAGTACTTC. Its translation: CASRGLAGDYEQYF.

The gene calls are TRBV5-1 and TRBJ1-5, with TRBD1 matching over 9 bases. Germline CDR1 reads SGHRS; CDR2 reads YFSETQ. This CDR3 spans 15 amino acids. V was pared by 3 bases and J by 4 bases, with 5 bases of the junction left unmatched. Here the CDR3 DNA reads TGCGCCAGCAGCTCCACAGGGGGCAAAAATCAGCCCCAGCATTTT. Protein product: CASSSTGGKNQPQHF. Full variable domain (missing parts from reference TRBV5-1 and TRBJ1-5): KAGVTQTPRYLIKTRGQQVTLSCSPISGHRSVSWYQQTPGQGLQFLFEYFSETQRNKGNFPGRFSGRQFSNSRSEMNVSTLELGDSALYLCASSSTGGKNQPQHFGDGTRLSIL.

This clone was detected only a few times. The chain joins TRBV3-1 (or the pseudogene TRBV3-2) to TRBJ1-2, with no clear D. CDR3 length: 13 residues. Deletions cut 2 bases from V and 5 bases from J, with 9 bases between. CDR1 is LGHDT, CDR2 YNNKEL, per germline (reference sequence). DNA for the CDR3: TGTGCCAGCAGCCAAAAGCCGGGTTATGGCTACACCTTC. The encoded protein is CASSQKPGYGYTF.

The J gene is TRBJ2-2, the V gene TRBV27, with a weak D call TRBD2 (5 bases). CDR3 length: 14 residues. V was trimmed by 4 bases and J by 5 bases, leaving 11 bases between them. The germline gives CDR1 MNHEY, CDR2 SMNVEV (reference sequence). In DNA, the CDR3 is TGTGCCAGCAGTTACTTCCGGGGAACCGGGGAGCTGTTTTTT. Translation gives CASSYFRGTGELFF.

This chain uses TRBV4-1 with TRBJ1-1; TRBD1 is a possible D gene (6 bases). From germline, CDR1 is MGHRA and CDR2 YSYEKL. This CDR3 contains 12 residues. Between the trimmed V and J ends, which lost 4 bases and 5 bases, there was a span of 8 bases. The CDR3 DNA is TGCGCCAGCAGCCCAGGGGATACTGAAGCTTTCTTT. Protein product: CASSPGDTEAFF.

The chain joins TRBV4-1 to TRBJ1-1; D unclear. The CDR3 loop spans 15 amino acids. Germline CDR1 and CDR2: MGHRA and YSYEKL. The V end was cut by 2 bases, the J end by 3 bases, with 13 bases between. The CDR3 protein is CASSQSAREDTEAFF. The CDR3 coding sequence is TGCGCCAGCAGCCAAAGCGCAAGGGAGGACACTGAAGCTTTCTTT.

This chain links TRBV19 with TRBJ1-4; D is perhaps TRBD1 (5 bases). Trimming took 8 bases from V and 7 from J, leaving 8 bases between them. The germline CDR1 and CDR2 sequences are LNHDA and SQIVND (reference sequence). The CDR3 is 11 amino acids. Here the CDR3 reads CASQGFEKLFF. For the CDR3, the DNA is TGTGCCAGTCAGGGTTTTGAAAAACTGTTTTTT. The full variable domain, in which reference TRBV19 and TRBJ1-4 provide the parts outside the CDR3, is DGGITQSPKYLFRKEGQNVTLSCEQNLNHDAMYWYRQDPGQGLRLIYYSQIVNDFQKGDIAEGYSVSREKKESFPLTVTSAQKNPTAFYLCASQGFEKLFFGSGTQLSVL.

This chain uses TRBV30 with TRBJ2-1; D is unclear. Germline-derived CDR1 and CDR2 are GTSNPN and SVGIG (reference sequence). This CDR3 contains 12 residues. V was cut by 2 bases and J by 4 bases, with 6 bases left in between. The CDR3 here is CAWSLEYNEQFF. The CDR3 DNA sequence: TGTGCCTGGAGTCTGGAGTACAATGAGCAGTTCTTC.

The chain joins TRBV19 to TRBJ2-2; 7 bases line up with TRBD2. In germline, CDR1 is LNHDA, CDR2 SQIVND (reference sequence). V gave up 11 bases and J gave up 1 base; unmatched junction bases: 7. The CDR3 is made up of 14 amino acids. CDR3 bases: TGTGCCTCCTCTTGGGGGGGGAACACCGGGGAGCTGTTTTTT. It codes for CASSWGGNTGELFF.

The chain recombines TRBV19 with TRBJ2-2; TRBD1 matches 9 bases. With 7 bases clipped from V and 3 bases from J, the junction kept 3 bases outside the gene matches. The CDR3 contains 14 residues. Germline values: CDR1 LNHDA, CDR2 SQIVND (reference sequence). CDR3 in amino acids: CASKWDRDTGELFF. As DNA, the CDR3 is TGTGCCAGTAAATGGGACAGGGACACCGGGGAGCTGTTTTTT.

The chain uses TRBV10-2 and TRBJ1-1, with 10 bases matching TRBD1. Germline V gene data show CDR1 as WSHSY and CDR2 as SAAADI. The V gene end was trimmed by 1 base and the J gene end by 0 bases; junction bases not matched to a gene: 5. This CDR3 spans 17 amino acids. This CDR3 is CASSEYRQGAMNTEAFF. The CDR3 DNA follows: TGCGCCAGCAGTGAGTATAGACAGGGGGCCATGAACACTGAAGCTTTCTTT.

This clone came up a few times. The J gene is TRBJ1-1, the V gene TRBV29-1, with 9 bases fitting TRBD1. Germline CDR1 SQVTM, CDR2 ANQGSEA. J gave up 4 bases and V 7 bases, and 4 bases lay outside the gene matches. The CDR3 runs 12 residues. The DNA of the CDR3 is TGCAGCGCAGGGACAGGGATCACTGAAGCTTTCTTT. It encodes CSAGTGITEAFF. Full variable domain (remainder filled in from reference TRBV29-1 and TRBJ1-1): SAVISQKPSRDICQRGTSLTIQCQVDSQVTMMFWYRQQPGQSLTLIATANQGSEATYESGFVIDKFPISRPNLTFSTLTVSNMSPEDSSIYLCSAGTGITEAFFGQGTRLTVV.

The gene calls are TRBV6-6 and TRBJ2-1; TRBD2 is a possible D gene (5 bases). CDR3 size: 12 residues. Germline CDR1 MNHNY, CDR2 SVGAGI (reference sequence). Trimming took off 0 bases at V and 8 bases at J, with 5 bases between the two ends. CDR3 residues: CASSYSGDEQFF. The CDR3 DNA sequence: TGTGCCAGCAGTTACTCCGGGGATGAGCAGTTCTTC.

This clone has only one observation. The chain recombines TRBV2 with TRBJ2-5, with 9 bases aligning to TRBD1. CDR1 and CDR2 (germline): SNHLY, FYNNEI. CDR3 size: 12 residues. V dropped 6 bases and J dropped 4; count of bases not matched to a gene: 0. The DNA for the CDR3 is TGTGCCAGCAGGGACAGGGGAGAGACCCAGTACTTC. Translated: CASRDRGETQYF.

V and J are TRBV18 and TRBJ2-5, with D perhaps TRBD2 (6 bases). Trimming pared 1 base from V and 4 bases from J, leaving 13 bases between. Germline assignment: CDR1 KGHSH and CDR2 LQKENI. The CDR3 runs 15 residues. The CDR3, as DNA: TGTGCCAGCTCACCACTGATAGCGGCGGGAGAGACCCAGTACTTC. Amino acids: CASSPLIAAGETQYF.

The chain combines TRBV7-3 with TRBJ2-3, with a weak D call TRBD2 (5 bases). The CDR3 is 15 amino acids. Germline-derived CDR1 and CDR2 are SGHTA and FQGTGA. The V and J ends lost 5 bases and 0 bases respectively, with 12 bases between them. CDR3 bases: TGTGCCAGCAGCCCCGGACTCTCGAGCACAGATACGCAGTATTTT. It yields the protein CASSPGLSSTDTQYF. Using reference TRBV7-3 and TRBJ2-3 for the parts outside the CDR3, the full variable domain is GAGVSQTPSNKVTEKGKYVELRCDPISGHTALYWYRQSLGQGPEFLIYFQGTGAADDSGLPNDRFFAVRPEGSVSTLKIQRTERGDSAVYLCASSPGLSSTDTQYFGPGTRLTVL.